The 13 T cell receptor beta chains in this list originate from one sample, sequenced in a study of spatial heterogeneity in lung cancer. General study results and limits: Counts of expanded intratumoral alpha and beta TCRs tracked tumor mutation counts.

What these receptors recognize is not known. Time point meaning: sample taken at primary tumor resection. Each CDR3 protein gets one entry after TCRdb re-called the 5' RACE reads with MiXCR. The sample consists of 9,900 or so distinct CDR3 sequences, approximately 12% of them appearing once. The material was lung tumor tissue, obtained at surgery. These receptors were collected from a male donor with early-stage non-small cell lung cancer.

Comments on this clonotype: This beta chain is a stray sequence in a library constructed for alpha chains; its clone size is not meaningful. The J gene is TRBJ2-4, the V gene TRBV6-5; no reliable D call. CDR3 length: 17 residues. Per germline, CDR1 MNHEY and CDR2 SVGAGI. V was trimmed by 2 bases and J by 1 base, leaving 15 bases between them. CDR3 nucleotides: TGTGCCAGCAGTTACAGCTATTGGGGAAACGCCAAAAACATTCAGTACTTC. Its protein is CASSYSYWGNAKNIQYF.

This clonotype was recorded a few times. In a library made to pick up alpha chains, this beta chain is a stray read with a size that means little. The chain couples TRBV2 to TRBJ2-7; unclear D gene. The CDR3 loop spans 15 amino acids. The ends were cut back, 2 bases at V and 5 bases at J, with 16 bases in the middle. Germline V CDR1 and CDR2: SNHLY, FYNNEI. DNA of the CDR3: TGTGCCAGCAGTGAAATGGCGCTAGTTGAGGACGAGCAGTACGTC. This gives the protein CASSEMALVEDEQYV.

In its sample, this clonotype was seen many times. This beta chain lies outside the target of a library built for alpha chains; its clone size means little. The chain joins TRBV20-1 to TRBJ2-3, with D unresolved. The CDR3 extends over 12 amino acids. Trimming shortened V by 3 bases and J by 3 bases, and 7 bases separated the two germline ends. Germline values: CDR1 DFQATT, CDR2 SNEGSKA (reference sequence). This CDR3 is CSARASTDTQYF. CDR3 nucleotides: TGCAGTGCTAGGGCCTCGACAGATACGCAGTATTTT.

This clonotype has ten or more counts. Being off target in a library aimed at alpha chains, this beta chain has a size of little meaning. The chain couples TRBV27 to TRBJ1-3; the match to TRBD1 covers 10 bases. This CDR3 contains 23 residues. V shed 5 bases and J 3 bases; nucleotides not matched to a gene: 28. Germline CDR1 reads MNHEY; CDR2 reads SMNVEV (reference sequence). The CDR3 bases are TGTGCCAGCAGTCCTATTACGTATACACCGGGACAGGGGAAGTCTATCCGTGGAAACACCATATATTTT. Protein product: CASSPITYTPGQGKSIRGNTIYF.

This clonotype is labeled as medium-sized. Because the library targeted alpha chains, this beta chain is an off-target read whose size means little. The V call is TRBV6-1, the J call TRBJ2-3, with TRBD2 as a possible D gene (5 bases). V lost 2 bases to trimming and J lost 4 bases, with 22 bases between them. The CDR3 contains 18 residues. Germline CDR1 and CDR2: MNHNS and SASEGT. The DNA of the CDR3 is TGTGCCAGCAGTGAAATAAATGGGCCCTCGGTGGGAGCAGATACGCAGTATTTT. It translates to CASSEINGPSVGADTQYF.

This clonotype was seen repeatedly, ten times or more. As an off-target read in a library built for alpha chains, this beta chain has a frequency of little significance. The gene calls are TRBV7-9 and TRBJ2-1; tentative D call: TRBD2 (5 bases). There are 17 residues in the CDR3. The germline V and J ends were trimmed by 1 base and 8 bases, with 21 bases remaining between them. In germline, CDR1 is SEHNR, CDR2 FQNEAQ (reference sequence). The CDR3 here is CASSLVDLMRFWHEQFF. CDR3 coding DNA: TGTGCCAGCAGCTTAGTGGACTTAATGCGATTTTGGCATGAGCAGTTCTTC.

This clonotype is labeled medium-sized. This beta chain is off target for a library built for alpha chains, so its abundance means little. The CDR3 sequence is CASSGDNEQFF. CDR3 coding DNA: TGCGCCAGCAGCGGAGACAATGAGCAGTTCTTC. The rearrangement uses TRBV5-1 and TRBJ2-1; D is unresolved. The germline gives CDR1 SGHRS, CDR2 YFSETQ. CDR3 length: 11 residues. Trimming left V 4 bases short and J 5 bases short, with 4 bases between. Full variable domain (rest looked up from reference TRBV5-1 and TRBJ2-1): KAGVTQTPRYLIKTRGQQVTLSCSPISGHRSVSWYQQTPGQGLQFLFEYFSETQRNKGNFPGRFSGRQFSNSRSEMNVSTLELGDSALYLCASSGDNEQFFGPGTRLTVL.

Many counts were recorded for this clonotype. The library was prepared for alpha chains; this beta chain is a stray read, so its frequency means little. The chain combines TRBV11-1 with TRBJ2-7, with D possibly TRBD2 on 6 matching bases. V lost 2 bases and J 2 bases, leaving 10 bases between the germline ends. CDR3 size: 14 residues. In germline, CDR1 is SGHAT, CDR2 FQDESV (reference sequence). This CDR3 is CASSLSGVTYEQYF. The CDR3 DNA sequence: TGTGCCAGCAGCTTATCGGGGGTCACCTACGAGCAGTACTTC.

This clonotype is deemed medium-sized. Found in a library prepared for alpha chains, this beta chain is an off-target read, and its abundance has little meaning. The rearrangement links TRBV6-5 to TRBJ2-1; 7 bases are a match to TRBD2. Germline V CDR1 and CDR2: MNHEY, SVGAGI. This CDR3 has 16 residues. Germline trimming cut 6 bases from V and 3 bases from J; bases unmatched to any gene: 11. In DNA form, the CDR3 reads TGTGCCAGCAGGCAAACGGGGACTACATTCTACAATGAGCAGTTCTTC. Translating gives CASRQTGTTFYNEQFF.

To note about this clonotype: With the library built for alpha chains, this beta chain is off target and its frequency is not meaningful. The J gene is TRBJ2-5, the V gene TRBV5-4; 8 bases are shared with TRBD2. This CDR3 has 15 amino acids. CDR1 SGHNT and CDR2 YYREEE come from the germline V gene (reference sequence). The ends lost 2 bases at V and 0 bases at J; junction bases unmatched: 3. The DNA of the CDR3 is TGTGCCAGCAGCTTCGGCGGGGGGTACCAAGAGACCCAGTACTTC. This gives the protein CASSFGGGYQETQYF.

This clonotype is classed as medium-sized. This beta chain is a stray read from a library made for alpha chains; its abundance is not meaningful. The J gene is TRBJ2-1, the V gene TRBV7-3, with D possibly TRBD1 on 5 matching bases. There are 14 residues in the CDR3. Per germline, CDR1 SGHTA and CDR2 FQGTGA. V was pared by 4 bases and J by 4 bases, with 11 bases between. CDR3 loop: CASSSRSGYNEQFF. The CDR3 nucleotides read TGTGCCAGCAGCTCGAGATCAGGGTACAATGAGCAGTTCTTC. Filled out from reference TRBV7-3 and TRBJ2-1, the complete variable domain reads GAGVSQTPSNKVTEKGKYVELRCDPISGHTALYWYRQSLGQGPEFLIYFQGTGAADDSGLPNDRFFAVRPEGSVSTLKIQRTERGDSAVYLCASSSRSGYNEQFFGPGTRLTVL.

By proportion, this clonotype is medium-sized (0.01 to 0.1%). Found in a library prepared for alpha chains, this beta chain is an off-target read, and its abundance has little meaning. The chain is built from TRBV6-2 or TRBV6-3 and TRBJ2-3; 10 nucleotides line up with TRBD2. V trimming: 7 bases; J trimming: 6 bases; junction bases outside the gene matches: 10. The CDR3 totals 15 residues. Germline lookup yields CDR1 MNHEY and CDR2 SVGEGT. The CDR3 coding sequence is TGTGCCAGCACCCGATTAGCGGGAGGACGGGATACGCAGTATTTT. This gives the protein CASTRLAGGRDTQYF.

The table lists this clonotype with many counts. The library was prepared for alpha chains; this beta chain is a stray read, so its frequency means little. The chain links TRBV24-1 to TRBJ2-3; no clear D. The CDR3 loop spans 13 amino acids. Germline V lookup: CDR1 KGHDR, CDR2 SFDVKD. V was pared by 7 bases and J by 4 bases, with 11 bases between. CDR3 region: CATRGRAADTQYF. CDR3 sequence (DNA): TGTGCCACCAGGGGAAGAGCAGCAGATACGCAGTATTTT.